This T cell receptor beta chain was sequenced for a study of T cell responses to AZD1222 COVID-19 vaccine. Germline loops: CDR1 LNHNV, CDR2 YYDKDF (reference sequence). The ends were cut back, 1 base at V and 2 bases at J, with 12 bases in the middle. The CDR3 has 15 residues. Assay: immunoSEQ multiplex PCR; the TCRdb copy retains only in-frame clones and omits some. The table lists over 130,000 clones, roughly nine tenths of them singletons, with 1.5% to 2% in the top ten. The clonotype was recovered from an adult who received the AZD1222 COVID-19 vaccine. The specimen comprised peripheral blood, sampled 28 days after the second AZD1222 dose. The chain is built from TRBV15 and TRBJ2-7; perhaps TRBD1 as D (5 bases). The CDR3 reads CATSRGQGRAYEQYF. In DNA form, the CDR3 reads TGTGCCACCAGCAGAGGGCAGGGTCGGGCCTACGAGCAGTACTTC.